This TCR beta chain came from a study of blood T cell repertoires in COVID-19. Clones were sequenced by immunoSEQ multiplex PCR, and TCRdb holds only the in-frame ones, with some missing. Here the sample spans approximately 220,000 clones, over 75% being singletons. The clonotype comes from a woman of 80 years or more with acute or convalescent COVID-19. What was sequenced was peripheral blood.

CDR3 region: CSVSVAGDGEQFF. CDR3 nucleotides: TGCAGCGTGTCGGTAGCGGGAGATGGTGAGCAGTTCTTC. The chain carries TRBV29-1 and TRBJ2-1, with 9 nucleotides matching TRBD2. Germline V gives CDR1 SQVTM, CDR2 ANQGSEA. With 6 bases clipped from V and 9 bases from J, the junction kept 9 bases outside the gene matches. The CDR3 spans 13 residues.